This T cell receptor beta chain emerged from a study of blood T cells in healthy people across ages. For the second PCR, which ran for about 6 to 11 cycles, a sample-barcoded 5' primer and a J-beta primer mix were used. Tagging of each cDNA molecule was performed by a template-switch adaptor with 12 random nucleotides. In TCRdb, the 5' RACE reads were re-called with MiXCR into one record per CDR3 protein. There are 1,800,000 or so distinct CDR3 sequences in the sample; 30% to 40% occur only once, and roughly 24% lies in the top ten. There are 15 residues in the CDR3. Trimming took 4 bases from V and 9 from J; bases not matched to a gene: 8. The germline V gene has CDR1 LGHNA and CDR2 YSLEER.

The chain combines TRBV4-3 with TRBJ1-6, with 8 bases fitting TRBD1. Sequenced input: blood. The source of this sequence is a human donor in good health. The CDR3 bases are TGCGCCAGCAGCCGAGAGACAGGGGAGAGTTCACCCCTCCACTTT. Encoded protein: CASSRETGESSPLHF.